What follows are 10 T cell receptor beta chains derived from one specimen sequenced in a study of tumor-infiltrating lymphocytes in primary liver carcinoma. Starting material of 400 to 600 ng total RNA yielded TCR beta cDNA via a constant-region primer. Three nested multiplex PCR rounds of slightly modified ARM-PCR generated TCR beta libraries. Rounds one and two of PCR, each of about 10 cycles, were primed with TRBV1-TRBV30 forward primers and a C-beta reverse primer. Using its own MiXCR run on the multiplex PCR reads, TCRdb lists one record per CDR3 protein. This table has roughly 190,000 distinct CDR3 sequences, approximately 86% appearing once. Between about 17 and 34 mg of unsorted bulk tissue served as the source from which RNA and DNA were co-extracted. Sequencing used tumor tissue from primary liver carcinoma. These receptors all come from a man in his forties or fifties with primary liver carcinoma and hepatitis B virus infection.

The chain uses TRBV18 and TRBJ1-3; no clear D gene. Germline V gives CDR1 KGHSH, CDR2 LQKENI. The CDR3 length is 17 residues. V was pared by 1 base and J by 0 bases, with 13 bases between. In DNA form, the CDR3 reads TGTGCCAGCTCACCACGGTCCGGCTCAGACTCTGGAAACACCATATATTTT. Residues: CASSPRSGSDSGNTIYF.

About this clonotype: At one boundary the junction diverges from the germline segment, which might be a read error. The gene calls are TRBV11-2 and TRBJ2-7, with a possible D match to TRBD2 (5 bases). CDR1 is SGHAT and CDR2 is FQNNGV in the germline V gene. The CDR3 spans 14 residues. This chain's CDR3 is CASSSNGNSYEQYF. CDR3 nucleotide sequence: TGTGCCAGCAGCTCTAACGGGAACTCGTACGAGCAGTACTTT.

DNA for the CDR3: TGTGCCAGCAGCCCATCAGGGTTTGCCAAAAACATTCAGTACTTC. Translating gives CASSPSGFAKNIQYF. V and J are TRBV7-3 and TRBJ2-4; D might be TRBD1 (5 bases). CDR1 is SGHTA and CDR2 is FQGTGA in the germline V gene. This CDR3 has 15 residues. The germline V and J ends were trimmed by 5 bases and 1 base, with 12 bases remaining between them.

Worth noting for this clonotype: Its ends do not fully match the called genes, so a read error is possible. This chain links TRBV28 with TRBJ2-7; TRBD1 matches at 9 bases. The length of the CDR3 is 15 residues. In germline, CDR1 is MDHEN, CDR2 SYDVKM. The CDR3 here is CASSLDRGGFHERYF. The CDR3, as DNA: TGTGCCAGCAGTTTAGACAGGGGGGGCTTTCACGAGCGGTACTTC.

As regards this clonotype: The limits of the CDR3 on the DNA are not certain, so only TCRdb's listed CDR3 is given. The V call is TRBV5-4, the J call TRBJ2-6; TRBD1 is the table's D call and was not checked against the DNA. Germline V CDR1 and CDR2: SGHNT, YYREEE (reference sequence). Counting both end residues, the CDR3 totals 17 amino acids. The CDR3 sequence: CASSGDRVASGANVLSF.

This clonotype was found once. Germline is not matched at one junction end, which may reflect a read error. V and J are TRBV6-1 and TRBJ1-5; no firm D call. Germline CDR1 MNHNS, CDR2 SASEGT. The CDR3 consists of 13 residues. CDR3 bases: TGTGCCAGCAGCTGGAGTGGGAATCAGCCCCACCATTTT. Protein product: CASSWSGNQPHHF.

This clonotype was seen only once. Written as DNA, the CDR3 is TGCAGCATCCTCGGTCCAGGACTCACCGGGGAGCTGTTTTTT. This sequence encodes CSILGPGLTGELFF. The chain combines TRBV29-1 with TRBJ2-2, with D maybe TRBD2 (5 bases). The CDR3 extends over 14 amino acids. Trimming took 8 bases from V and 4 from J, leaving 17 bases between them. Germline V gene data show CDR1 as SQVTM and CDR2 as ANQGSEA.

Regarding this clonotype: A much larger clone lies a single base off, so this may be a read error. The gene calls are TRBV18 and TRBJ1-1, with D maybe TRBD1 (6 bases). Trimming removed 3 bases at V and 4 bases at J, with 12 bases between. Germline lookup yields CDR1 KGHSH and CDR2 LQKENI. This CDR3 has 14 residues. CDR3 bases: TGTGCCAGCTCACCCTGGACAGAGAGCACTGAAGCTTTCTTT. Translated, it gives CASSPWTESTEAFF. The whole variable domain, remainder taken from reference TRBV18 and TRBJ1-1, is NAGVMQNPRHLVRRRGQEARLRCSPMKGHSHVYWYRQLPEEGLKFMVYLQKENIIDESGMPKERFSAEFPKEGPSILRIQQVVRGDSAAYFCASSPWTESTEAFFGQGTRLTVV.

Notes on this clonotype: The junction does not match germline at one end; this may be a read error. The chain carries TRBV6-6 and TRBJ2-7, with D hard to call. The CDR3 covers 15 residues. In germline, CDR1 is MNHNY, CDR2 SVGAGI (reference sequence). This chain's CDR3 is CTSSLPQVSTYDQYF. In DNA form, the CDR3 reads TGTACCAGCAGTTTGCCCCAGGTCTCTACCTACGATCAGTACTTC.

On this clonotype: The junction and the germline gene differ at one end; a read error may be behind it. The J gene is TRBJ2-7, the V gene TRBV11-2; no firm D call. Germline CDR1 reads SGHAT; CDR2 reads FQNNGV. The CDR3 length is 15 residues. The CDR3 DNA sequence: TGTGCCAGCAGCTTAGATTTAGGGTGCTCCTACGAGCAGTATTTC. Amino acids: CASSLDLGCSYEQYF.